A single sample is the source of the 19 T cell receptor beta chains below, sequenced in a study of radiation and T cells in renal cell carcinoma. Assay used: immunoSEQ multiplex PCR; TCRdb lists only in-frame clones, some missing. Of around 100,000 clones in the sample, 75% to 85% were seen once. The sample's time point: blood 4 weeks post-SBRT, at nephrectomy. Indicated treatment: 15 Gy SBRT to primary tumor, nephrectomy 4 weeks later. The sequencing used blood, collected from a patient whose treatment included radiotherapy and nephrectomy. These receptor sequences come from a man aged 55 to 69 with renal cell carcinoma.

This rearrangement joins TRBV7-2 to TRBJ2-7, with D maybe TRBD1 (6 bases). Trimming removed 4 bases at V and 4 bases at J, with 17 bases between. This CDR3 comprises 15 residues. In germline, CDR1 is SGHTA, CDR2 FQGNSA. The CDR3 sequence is CASSSRGGRGYEQYF. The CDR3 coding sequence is TGTGCCAGCAGCTCAAGAGGCGGAAGGGGGTACGAGCAGTACTTC.

The CDR3 loop is CASSFRTPNSYEQYF. CDR3 coding DNA: TGTGCCAGCAGCTTTAGGACCCCGAACTCCTACGAGCAGTACTTC. V is TRBV7-9 and J is TRBJ2-7; D unclear. The CDR3 is 15 residues long. Trimming took off 3 bases at V and 0 bases at J, with 12 bases between the two ends. Germline CDR1 is SEHNR and CDR2 is FQNEAQ (reference sequence).

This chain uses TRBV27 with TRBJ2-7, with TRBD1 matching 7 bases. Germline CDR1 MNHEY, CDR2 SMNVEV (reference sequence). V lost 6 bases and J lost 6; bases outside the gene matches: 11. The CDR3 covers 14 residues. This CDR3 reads CASRAGGTLGEQYF. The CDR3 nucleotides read TGTGCCAGCAGGGCAGGGGGTACCTTGGGCGAGCAGTACTTC.

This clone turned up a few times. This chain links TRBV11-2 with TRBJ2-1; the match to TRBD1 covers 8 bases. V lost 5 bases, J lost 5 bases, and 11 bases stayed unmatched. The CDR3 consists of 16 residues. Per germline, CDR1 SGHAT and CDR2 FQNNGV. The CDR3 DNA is TGTGCCAGCAGCCCGGGAATAGACAGGGGCCACAATGAGCAGTTCTTC. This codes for CASSPGIDRGHNEQFF.

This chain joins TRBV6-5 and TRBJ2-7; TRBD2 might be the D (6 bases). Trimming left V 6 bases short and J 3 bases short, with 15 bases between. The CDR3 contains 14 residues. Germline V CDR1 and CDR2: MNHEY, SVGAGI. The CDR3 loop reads CASSLGRADYEQYF. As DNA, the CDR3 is TGTGCCAGCAGCCTCGGGAGAGCGGACTACGAGCAGTACTTC.

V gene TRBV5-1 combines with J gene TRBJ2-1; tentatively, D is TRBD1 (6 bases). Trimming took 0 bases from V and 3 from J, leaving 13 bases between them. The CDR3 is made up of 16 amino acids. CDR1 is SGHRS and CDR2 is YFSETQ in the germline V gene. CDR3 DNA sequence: TGCGCCAGCAGCTTGGGGACAGCCATCCACTACAATGAGCAGTTCTTC. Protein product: CASSLGTAIHYNEQFF.

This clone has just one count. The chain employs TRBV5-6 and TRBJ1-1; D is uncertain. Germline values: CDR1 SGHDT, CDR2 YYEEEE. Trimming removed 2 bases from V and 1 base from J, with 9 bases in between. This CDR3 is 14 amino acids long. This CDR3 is CASSFQTGNTEAFF. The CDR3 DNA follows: TGTGCCAGCAGCTTCCAGACGGGGAACACTGAAGCTTTCTTT.

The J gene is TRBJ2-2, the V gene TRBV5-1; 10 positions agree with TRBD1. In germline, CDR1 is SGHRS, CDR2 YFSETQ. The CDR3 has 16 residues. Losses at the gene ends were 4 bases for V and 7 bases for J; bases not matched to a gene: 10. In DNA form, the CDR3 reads TGCGCCAGCAGCCAACCGGGACAGGGGATGGACGGGGAGCTGTTTTTT. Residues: CASSQPGQGMDGELFF.

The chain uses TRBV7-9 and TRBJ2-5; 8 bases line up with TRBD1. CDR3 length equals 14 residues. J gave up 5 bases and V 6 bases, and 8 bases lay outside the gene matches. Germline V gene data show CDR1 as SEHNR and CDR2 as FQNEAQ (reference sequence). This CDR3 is CASRNLRGQETQYF. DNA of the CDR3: TGTGCCAGCAGAAACCTCAGGGGGCAGGAGACCCAGTACTTC. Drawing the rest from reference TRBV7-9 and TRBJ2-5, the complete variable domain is DTGVSQNPRHKITKRGQNVTFRCDPISEHNRLYWYRQTLGQGPEFLTYFQNEAQLEKSRLLSDRFSAERPKGSFSTLEIQRTEQGDSAMYLCASRNLRGQETQYFGPGTRLLVL.

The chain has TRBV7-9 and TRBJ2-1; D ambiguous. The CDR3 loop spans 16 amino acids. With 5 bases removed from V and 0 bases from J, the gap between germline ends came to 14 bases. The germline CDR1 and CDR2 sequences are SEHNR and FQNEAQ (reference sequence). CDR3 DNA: TGTGCCAGCAGCGCACGGACCCCGAGCTCCTACAATGAGCAGTTCTTC. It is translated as CASSARTPSSYNEQFF.

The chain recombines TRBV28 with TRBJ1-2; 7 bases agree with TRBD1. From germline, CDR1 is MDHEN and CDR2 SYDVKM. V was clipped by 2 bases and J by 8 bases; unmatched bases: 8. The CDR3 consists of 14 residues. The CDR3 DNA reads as TGTGCCAGCAGTTTAGGCGACAGGGAAGGCGGCTACACCTTC. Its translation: CASSLGDREGGYTF.

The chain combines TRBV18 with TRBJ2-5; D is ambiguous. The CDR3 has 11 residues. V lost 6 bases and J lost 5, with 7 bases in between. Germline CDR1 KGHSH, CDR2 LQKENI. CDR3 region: CASSDLETQYF. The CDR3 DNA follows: TGTGCCAGCTCCGATCTGGAGACCCAGTACTTC.

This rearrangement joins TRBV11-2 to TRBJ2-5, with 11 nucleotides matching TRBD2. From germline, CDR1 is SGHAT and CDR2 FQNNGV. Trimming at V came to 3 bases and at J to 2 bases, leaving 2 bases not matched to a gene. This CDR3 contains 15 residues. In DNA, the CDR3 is TGTGCCAGCAGCTTTAGCGGGAGGGTACAAGAGACCCAGTACTTC. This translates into CASSFSGRVQETQYF.

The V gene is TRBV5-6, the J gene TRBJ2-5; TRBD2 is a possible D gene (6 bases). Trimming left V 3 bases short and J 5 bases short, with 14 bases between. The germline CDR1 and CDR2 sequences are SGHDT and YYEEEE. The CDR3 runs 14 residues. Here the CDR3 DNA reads TGTGCCAGCAGCTCGGGAACAGGAGGGGAGACCCAGTACTTC. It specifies CASSSGTGGETQYF.

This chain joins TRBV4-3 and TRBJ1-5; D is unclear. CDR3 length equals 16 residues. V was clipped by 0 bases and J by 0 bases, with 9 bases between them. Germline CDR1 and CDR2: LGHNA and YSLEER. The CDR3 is CASSQDPAYSNQPQHF. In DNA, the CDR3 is TGCGCCAGCAGCCAAGATCCAGCCTATAGCAATCAGCCCCAGCATTTT.

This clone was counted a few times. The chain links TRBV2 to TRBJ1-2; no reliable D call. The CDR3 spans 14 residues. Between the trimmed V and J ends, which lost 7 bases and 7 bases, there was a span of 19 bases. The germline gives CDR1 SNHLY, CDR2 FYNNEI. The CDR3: CASTRQPEAGGYTF. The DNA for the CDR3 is TGTGCCAGCACCAGGCAGCCTGAGGCGGGTGGCTACACCTTC.

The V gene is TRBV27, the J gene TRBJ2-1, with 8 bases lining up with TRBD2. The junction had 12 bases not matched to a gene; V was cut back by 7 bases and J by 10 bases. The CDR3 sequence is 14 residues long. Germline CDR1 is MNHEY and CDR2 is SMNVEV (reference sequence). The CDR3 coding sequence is TGTGCCAGCAACACGGGAGGGCAAGTAGAGGAGCAGTTCTTC. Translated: CASNTGGQVEEQFF.

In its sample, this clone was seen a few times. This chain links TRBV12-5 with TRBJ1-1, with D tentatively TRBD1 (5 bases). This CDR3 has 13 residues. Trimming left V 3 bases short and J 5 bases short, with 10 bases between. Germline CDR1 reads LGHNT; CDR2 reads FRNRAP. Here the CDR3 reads CASGLEGRTEAFF. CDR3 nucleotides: TGTGCTAGTGGTTTAGAGGGGAGGACTGAAGCTTTCTTT.

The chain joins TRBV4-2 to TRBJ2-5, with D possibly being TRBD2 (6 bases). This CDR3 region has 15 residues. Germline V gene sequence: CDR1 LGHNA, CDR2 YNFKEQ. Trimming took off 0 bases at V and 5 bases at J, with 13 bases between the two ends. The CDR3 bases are TGTGCCAGCAGCCAAGACGTGGGAGGCCCGGAGACCCAGTACTTC. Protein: CASSQDVGGPETQYF.